Shown below are 21 T cell receptor beta chains from a single sample sequenced in a study of cytomegalovirus exposure and HLA in healthy donors. A multiplex PCR was run with 60 Vbeta primers and 13 Jbeta primers. TCRdb's table, derived via immunoSEQ multiplex PCR, lists solely in-frame clones and lacks some. The data hold some 140,000 clones, with about 80% observed a single time. Sequencing used PBMCs. These receptors came from a man between 25 and 39 years old in good health and CMV-seronegative.

This clone has only one observation. This chain uses TRBV6-5 with TRBJ2-1, with D possibly matching TRBD1 (5 bases). CDR3 size: 12 residues. Germline V gene lookup returns CDR1 MNHEY and CDR2 SVGAGI. Trimming took off 5 bases at V and 12 bases at J, with 14 bases between the two ends. This CDR3 is CASSKAGLGQFF. As DNA, the CDR3 is TGTGCCAGCAGTAAGGCAGGGTTAGGGCAGTTCTTC.

This chain uses TRBV7-9 with TRBJ2-3; 11 bases agree with TRBD2. The trim removed 4 bases at V and 4 bases at J, leaving 7 bases unmatched. CDR1 and CDR2 (germline): SEHNR, FQNEAQ (reference sequence). The CDR3 covers 16 residues. The CDR3 DNA follows: TGTGCCAGCAGCTCTTCTAGCGGGAGGTCCCCAGATACGCAGTATTTT. It codes for CASSSSSGRSPDTQYF.

The chain recombines TRBV7-6 with TRBJ2-2; D is ambiguous. V was pared by 3 bases and J by 6 bases, with 2 bases between. Germline V gene sequence: CDR1 SGHVS, CDR2 FNYEAQ. The CDR3 contains 11 residues. As DNA, the CDR3 is TGTGCCAGCAGCTTCGCCGGGGAGCTGTTTTTT. Translating gives CASSFAGELFF.

The chain combines TRBV10-3 with TRBJ2-5; possibly TRBD2 for D (6 bases). CDR1 ENHRY and CDR2 SYGVKD come from the germline V gene. CDR3 size: 15 residues. V was shortened by 6 bases and J by 5 bases, with 19 bases between the two germline ends. The CDR3 DNA reads TGTGCCATCAGATCGAATAGCGGCCGGTGGGAGACCCAGTACTTC. Residues: CAIRSNSGRWETQYF.

The chain combines TRBV12-1 with TRBJ2-1; TRBD1, as called in the table, went unchecked against the DNA. TRBV12-1 is deemed a pseudogene. The length of the CDR3 is 16 residues. As DNA, the CDR3 is TGTGCCAGCAGCTTCGTCCGGGACAGGCCCTACAATGAGCAGTTCTTC. Translated: CASSFVRDRPYNEQFF.

The gene calls are TRBV27 and TRBJ1-5; D is unclear. CDR1 MNHEY and CDR2 SMNVEV come from the germline V gene (reference sequence). V was clipped by 4 bases and J by 0 bases, with 10 bases between them. The CDR3 runs to 15 residues. This CDR3 reads CASSSMTGSNQPQHF. Here the CDR3 DNA reads TGTGCCAGCAGTTCGATGACGGGTAGCAATCAGCCCCAGCATTTT.

The chain has TRBV25-1 and TRBJ2-4, with D possibly TRBD2 on 5 matching bases. Trimming left V 6 bases short and J 9 bases short, with 18 bases between. Germline V CDR1 and CDR2: MGHDK, SYGVNS. The CDR3 runs to 14 residues. DNA of the CDR3: TGTGCCAGCAGCGCTCCTTCGGCAGAGGGCATTCAGTACTTC. Amino acids: CASSAPSAEGIQYF.

The chain uses TRBV5-1 and TRBJ2-1, with D maybe TRBD1 (5 bases). Per the germline V gene, CDR1 is SGHRS and CDR2 is YFSETQ. The CDR3 contains 14 residues. Trimming shortened V by 2 bases and J by 0 bases, and 6 bases separated the two germline ends. CDR3 amino acids: CASSLQDSYNEQFF. In nucleotides, the CDR3 is TGCGCCAGCAGCTTACAGGACTCCTACAATGAGCAGTTCTTC.

This clone has just one count. The chain has TRBV19 and TRBJ2-2, with D unresolved. CDR3 length equals 17 residues. From germline, CDR1 is LNHDA and CDR2 SQIVND (reference sequence). The V end lost 1 base, the J end lost 6 bases, and 18 bases lay between the germline ends. CDR3 protein: CASSIALLVERAGELFF. In nucleotides, the CDR3 is TGTGCCAGTAGTATAGCCCTCCTAGTGGAGCGAGCCGGGGAGCTGTTTTTT.

The chain joins TRBV10-3 to TRBJ1-2; D gene ambiguous. Germline V lookup: CDR1 ENHRY, CDR2 SYGVKD. The CDR3 length is 14 residues. The V end lost 3 bases, the J end lost 4 bases, and 12 bases lay between the germline ends. CDR3 residues: CAISEMADSYGYTF. CDR3 in DNA: TGTGCCATCAGTGAAATGGCAGATTCCTATGGCTACACCTTC.

The rearrangement uses TRBV30 and TRBJ2-7; D is possibly TRBD1 (6 bases). The CDR3 totals 14 residues. CDR1 and CDR2 from the germline V gene are GTSNPN and SVGIG (reference sequence). Trimming took off 7 bases at V and 3 bases at J, with 19 bases between the two ends. DNA for the CDR3: TGTGCCTTACAATCACAGGGTCTCGGCTACGAGCAGTACTTC. This encodes CALQSQGLGYEQYF. Together with reference TRBV30 and TRBJ2-7, the CDR3 gives the full variable domain: SQTIHQWPATLVQPVGSPLSLECTVEGTSNPNLYWYRQAAGRGLQLLFYSVGIGQISSEVPQNLSASRPQDRQFILSSKKLLLSDSGFYLCALQSQGLGYEQYFGPGTRLTVT.

This clone was detected once. The CDR3 bases are TGTGCCAGCTCACCATTCGGAGTTCGACTAGCGGGCTCGAGGGAGACCCAGTACTTC. Protein product: CASSPFGVRLAGSRETQYF. The chain employs TRBV18 and TRBJ2-5, with 10 nucleotides matching TRBD2. This CDR3 is 19 amino acids long. V dropped 2 bases and J dropped 5; count of bases not matched to a gene: 17. CDR1 is KGHSH and CDR2 is LQKENI in the germline V gene.

The chain couples TRBV14 to TRBJ2-2; possibly TRBD2 for D (5 bases). With 9 bases removed from V and 6 bases from J, the gap between germline ends came to 11 bases. This CDR3 is built from 12 residues. Per the germline V gene, CDR1 is SGHDN and CDR2 is FVKESK. CDR3 loop: CASNGVSGELFF. DNA for the CDR3: TGTGCCAGTAACGGGGTGTCCGGGGAGCTGTTTTTT.

The gene calls are TRBV30 and TRBJ2-7, with 9 bases matching TRBD2. CDR1 is GTSNPN and CDR2 is SVGIG in the germline V gene (reference sequence). This CDR3 contains 15 residues. V shed 1 base, J shed 2 bases, and the junction held 6 bases outside the gene matches. Written as DNA, the CDR3 is TGTGCCTGGAGTGCCTTAGCGGGAGTACCCTACGAGCAGTACTTC. It codes for CAWSALAGVPYEQYF.

The chain is built from TRBV7-8 and TRBJ1-6, with 9 positions matching TRBD1. Per the germline V gene, CDR1 is SGHVS and CDR2 is FQNEAQ. This CDR3 spans 16 amino acids. The V and J ends lost 2 bases and 6 bases, in that order; junction bases with no gene match: 5. CDR3 bases: TGTGCCAGCAGCTTACTCCCGGGACAGGGTAATTCACCCCTCCACTTT. It encodes CASSLLPGQGNSPLHF.

This clone was detected a few times. This sequence joins TRBV28 and TRBJ1-1; D is unclear. The CDR3 covers 12 residues. Trimming took 2 bases from V and 2 from J, leaving 3 bases between them. CDR1 is MDHEN, CDR2 SYDVKM, per germline. CDR3 sequence reads: CASSLSNTEAFF. In DNA, the CDR3 is TGTGCCAGCAGTTTAAGCAACACTGAAGCTTTCTTT.

This sequence joins TRBV6-5 and TRBJ2-7; TRBD2 agrees at 8 bases. Germline V gives CDR1 MNHEY, CDR2 SVGAGI. V dropped 0 bases and J dropped 3; count of bases not matched to a gene: 7. The CDR3 length is 16 residues. DNA of the CDR3: TGTGCCAGCAGTTACTCGACGGCGGGAGGTCTCTACGAGCAGTACTTC. Encoded protein: CASSYSTAGGLYEQYF.

The rearrangement links TRBV2 to TRBJ1-1; the D gene is possibly TRBD1 (6 bases). The CDR3 consists of 14 residues. Trimming removed 6 bases from V and 2 bases from J, with 13 bases in between. Germline values: CDR1 SNHLY, CDR2 FYNNEI. The CDR3 coding sequence is TGTGCCAGCAGCGCACAGGGCCTAAACACTGAAGCTTTCTTT. The encoded protein is CASSAQGLNTEAFF. Full variable domain (remainder filled in from reference TRBV2 and TRBJ1-1): EPEVTQTPSHQVTQMGQEVILRCVPISNHLYFYWYRQILGQKVEFLVSFYNNEISEKSEIFDDQFSVERPDGSNFTLKIRSTKLEDSAMYFCASSAQGLNTEAFFGQGTRLTVV.

The chain uses TRBV19 and TRBJ2-7; 7 bases align to TRBD1. The length of the CDR3 is 13 residues. Trimming at V came to 11 bases and at J to 3 bases, leaving 10 bases not matched to a gene. CDR1 and CDR2 (germline): LNHDA, SQIVND (reference sequence). CDR3 sequence: CAASGQDYYEQYF. The CDR3 DNA is TGTGCCGCCTCCGGACAGGATTACTACGAGCAGTACTTC.

V usage is TRBV5-1 and J usage is TRBJ2-5, with a weak D call TRBD2 (7 bases). In germline, CDR1 is SGHRS, CDR2 YFSETQ. This CDR3 contains 15 residues. V was clipped by 2 bases and J by 1 base, with 12 bases between them. CDR3 residues: CASSLQGGGQETQYF. In DNA, the CDR3 is TGCGCCAGCAGCTTACAGGGAGGGGGCCAAGAGACCCAGTACTTC.

The rearrangement links TRBV6-1 to TRBJ1-1; D is possibly TRBD1 (5 bases). Germline CDR1 is MNHNS and CDR2 is SASEGT. The germline V and J ends were trimmed by 8 bases and 8 bases, with 18 bases remaining between them. This CDR3 has 13 residues. CDR3 region: CASGGIPLVEAFF. The CDR3 DNA follows: TGTGCCAGCGGGGGGATCCCTTTAGTGGAAGCTTTCTTT.